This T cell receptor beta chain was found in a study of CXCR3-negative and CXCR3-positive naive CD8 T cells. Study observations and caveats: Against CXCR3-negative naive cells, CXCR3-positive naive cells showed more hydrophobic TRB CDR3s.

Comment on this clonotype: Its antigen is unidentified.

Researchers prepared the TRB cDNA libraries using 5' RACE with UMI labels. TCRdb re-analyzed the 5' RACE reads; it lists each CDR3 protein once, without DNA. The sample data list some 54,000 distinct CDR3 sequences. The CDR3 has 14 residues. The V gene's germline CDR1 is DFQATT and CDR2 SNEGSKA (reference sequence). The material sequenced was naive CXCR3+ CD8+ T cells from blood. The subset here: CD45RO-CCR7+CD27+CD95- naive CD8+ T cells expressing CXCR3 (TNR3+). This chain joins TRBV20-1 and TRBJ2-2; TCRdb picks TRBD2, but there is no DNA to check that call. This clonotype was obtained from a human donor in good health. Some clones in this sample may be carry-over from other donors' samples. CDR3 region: CSARDSGEAGELFF.